This T cell receptor beta chain is from a study of blood T cell repertoires in COVID-19. Study background: From the United States, Italy and Spain came samples of acute and convalescent COVID-19.

The germline V gene has CDR1 SGHRS and CDR2 YFSETQ. CDR3 length: 15 amino acids. V dropped 0 bases and J dropped 7; count of bases not matched to a gene: 7. Only in-frame clones appear in the TCRdb table, and some are missing; sequencing was by immunoSEQ multiplex PCR. Counted here are about 150,000 clones, around 84% occurring once; the ten biggest clones make up around 5%. V is TRBV5-1 and J is TRBJ1-5; 7 bases are shared with TRBD1. The source is a woman aged 45-65 years with acute or convalescent COVID-19. The material sequenced was peripheral blood. The CDR3 sequence is CASSLGGGRGQPQHF. CDR3 coding DNA: TGCGCCAGCAGCTTGGGAGGGGGCAGGGGGCAGCCCCAGCATTTT.